This T cell receptor beta chain comes out of a study of cytomegalovirus exposure and HLA in healthy donors. General study results and limits: The investigators catalogued 180 or so TCR beta chains as cytomegalovirus-associated. A few chains linked to CMV were shown in vitro to be specific for CMV antigens.

The CDR3 contains 16 residues. Trimming took off 3 bases at V and 2 bases at J, with 18 bases between the two ends. Germline V lookup: CDR1 SGHNT, CDR2 YYREEE (reference sequence). It was the 120-subject validation cohort, separate from the roughly 700-subject first cohort, to which the donors belonged. Profiled with immunoSEQ multiplex PCR; TCRdb holds only in-frame clones, not every one. The sample includes some 190,000 clones, roughly 88% seen only once; the top ten take approximately 1.5%. For this clone: The target antigen is unknown.

This TCR was recovered from a woman under 30 in good health and CMV-seronegative. The sample comprised PBMCs. J is TRBJ2-7 and V is TRBV5-4; D may be TRBD1 (7 bases). Here the CDR3 DNA reads TGTGCCAGCAGCTCTCCTCCCCCAGGGGGGACCTACGAGCAGTACTTC. It is translated as CASSSPPPGGTYEQYF.